Following are 3 T cell receptor beta chains from one sample sequenced in a study of identical twins (dated by TCRdb to about 2016). Libraries came from 5' RACE. The reads were generated on an Illumina HiSeq 2000. TCRdb reprocessed the public reads (quality trimming at Q25 with fastp, clone calling with MiXCR) and kept in-frame beta chains. For every CDR3 protein sequence, its rows merge into one entry that carries the most common genes and DNA. Within this sample are about 470,000 distinct CDR3 sequences, with 20% to 25% of them counted one time only. 2.9% of the sample is in the top ten clones. These data were likewise used in another study, on T cells expressing NK-cell markers.

Sequencing was done on a sample of CD4+ T cells sorted from blood. The receptors derive from a woman younger than 30 in good health.

V and J are TRBV3-1 and TRBJ2-2, with TRBD1 matching 9 bases. Germline assignment: CDR1 LGHDT and CDR2 YNNKEL (reference sequence). The CDR3 consists of 15 residues. The junction had 3 bases not matched to a gene; V was cut back by 3 bases and J by 4 bases. CDR3 nucleotides: TGTGCCAGCAGCCAGAGGACAGGGGTCACCGGGGAGCTGTTTTTT. Residues: CASSQRTGVTGELFF.

This clonotype has more than one count but fewer than ten. V usage is TRBV5-1 and J usage is TRBJ2-3; D uncertain. Trimming took off 2 bases at V and 2 bases at J, with 12 bases between the two ends. Germline loops: CDR1 SGHRS, CDR2 YFSETQ. The length of the CDR3 is 15 residues. As DNA, the CDR3 is TGCGCCAGCAGCTTTAGCTCCCCGATCACAGATACGCAGTATTTT. Translated: CASSFSSPITDTQYF.

This chain links TRBV11-3 with TRBJ1-2; the D is unclear. Germline values: CDR1 SGHNT, CDR2 YENEEA. V lost 5 bases, J lost 5 bases, and 18 bases lay in between. The CDR3 covers 15 residues. The CDR3 sequence is CASSLAHGPFYGYTF. CDR3 DNA: TGTGCCAGCAGCCTCGCTCACGGACCCTTTTATGGCTACACCTTC. Based on the CDR3 plus reference TRBV11-3 and TRBJ1-2, the full variable domain is EAGVVQSPRYKIIEKKQPVAFWCNPISGHNTLYWYLQNLGQGPELLIRYENEEAVDDSQLPKDRFSAERLKGVDSTLKIQPAELGDSAVYLCASSLAHGPFYGYTFGSGTRLTVV.